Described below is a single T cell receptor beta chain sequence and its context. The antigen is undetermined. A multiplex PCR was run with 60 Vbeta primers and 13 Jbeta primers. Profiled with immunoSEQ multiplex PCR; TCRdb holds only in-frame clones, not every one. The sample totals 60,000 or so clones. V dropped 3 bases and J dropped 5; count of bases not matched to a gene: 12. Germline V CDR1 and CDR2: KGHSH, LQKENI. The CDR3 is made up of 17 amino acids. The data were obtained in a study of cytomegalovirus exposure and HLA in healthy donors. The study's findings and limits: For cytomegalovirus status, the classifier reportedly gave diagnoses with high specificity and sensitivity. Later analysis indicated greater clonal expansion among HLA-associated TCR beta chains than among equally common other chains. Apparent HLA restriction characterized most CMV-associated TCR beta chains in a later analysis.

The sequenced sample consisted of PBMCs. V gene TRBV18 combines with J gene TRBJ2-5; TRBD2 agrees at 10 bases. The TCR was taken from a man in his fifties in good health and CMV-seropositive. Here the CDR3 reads CASSPYPSSGRGETQYF. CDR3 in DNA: TGTGCCAGCTCACCGTACCCATCTAGCGGGAGAGGGGAGACCCAGTACTTC.